Below are 22 T cell receptor beta chains sequenced from a single sample in a study of tumor-infiltrating lymphocytes in primary liver carcinoma. Synthesis of TCR beta cDNA was carried out from around 540 ng total RNA with a constant-region primer. TCR beta libraries came from three nested multiplex PCR rounds using slightly modified ARM-PCR. With TRBV1-TRBV30 forward primers and a C-beta reverse primer, the first two PCR rounds were run for approximately 9 cycles each. TCRdb fed the multiplex PCR reads into MiXCR, producing one record per CDR3 protein. The sample consists of 40,000 to 55,000 distinct CDR3 sequences, about two thirds of them appearing once. Co-extraction of RNA and DNA was performed on about 19-30 mg of unsorted bulk tissue. Sample: liver tumor tissue from sampling region 5. The sample's subset: tumor region T5, tumor centre. All receptors come from a man aged 35-49 years with primary liver carcinoma and hepatitis B virus infection.

On this clonotype: Being one base from a much bigger clone, this may be a read error. J is TRBJ2-2 and V is TRBV28, with D perhaps TRBD1 (6 bases). The CDR3 is 14 amino acids. Germline CDR1 reads MDHEN; CDR2 reads SYDVKM. CDR3 bases: TGTGTCAGCACGAGGGGACAGAACACCGGGGAGCTGTTTTTT. Its translation: CVSTRGQNTGELFF.

At least ten counts were recorded for this clonotype. The rearrangement joins TRBV28 to TRBJ1-4; 9 bases are shared with TRBD1. Germline V gene data show CDR1 as MDHEN and CDR2 as SYDVKM. There are 15 residues in the CDR3. V trimming: 5 bases; J trimming: 6 bases; junction bases outside the gene matches: 7. As DNA, the CDR3 is TGTGCCAGCAGTCCCACAGGGGGCGCAGATGAAAAACTGTTTTTT. This gives the protein CASSPTGGADEKLFF.

About this clonotype itself: One end of the junction is discordant with germline, which a read error may explain. The gene calls are TRBV6-6 and TRBJ2-7; D possibly corresponds to TRBD2 (5 bases). The CDR3 sequence is 14 residues long. Germline V gene data show CDR1 as MNHNY and CDR2 as SVGAGI (reference sequence). CDR3 nucleotides: TGTGTCAGCTGTGACGCCCCGAGGGCCTACGAGCAGTACTTC. Amino acids: CVSCDAPRAYEQYF.

This clonotype was seen only once. The conserved closing phenylalanine or tryptophan is absent in this CDR3, likely reflecting a read error. The DNA is omitted, as the CDR3 cannot be located on it reliably, and the CDR3 follows TCRdb's listing. The chain joins TRBV6-5 to TRBJ2-6; TRBD1 is the table's D call, not checked against the DNA. The CDR3 has 18 amino acids, counting both end residues. Germline CDR1 MNHEY, CDR2 SVGAGI. The chain's CDR3 is CASSLWTGMKAGANVLAL.

The V call is TRBV6-6, the J call TRBJ2-7; D ambiguous. The CDR3 has 13 residues. Trimming shortened V by 4 bases and J by 5 bases, and 12 bases separated the two germline ends. The germline CDR1 and CDR2 sequences are MNHNY and SVGAGI (reference sequence). The CDR3 coding sequence is TGTGCCAGCAGTTGGCGCGACTCACACGAGCAGTACTTC. It encodes CASSWRDSHEQYF.

This chain uses TRBV28 with TRBJ1-4, with 7 nucleotides matching TRBD1. Trimming at V came to 2 bases and at J to 4 bases, leaving 1 base not matched to a gene. Germline V gene data show CDR1 as MDHEN and CDR2 as SYDVKM. The CDR3 is 14 amino acids. CDR3: CASSLQGVNEKLFF. The CDR3, as DNA: TGTGCCAGCAGTTTACAGGGGGTTAATGAAAAACTGTTTTTT.

The chain combines TRBV28 with TRBJ2-7; 9 bases agree with TRBD1. This CDR3 region has 14 residues. The germline V gene has CDR1 MDHEN and CDR2 SYDVKM. The CDR3 region is CASSLNRGLYEQYV. The CDR3 nucleotides are TGTGCCAGCAGTTTAAACAGGGGGCTCTACGAGCAGTACGTG.

On this clonotype: No conserved phenylalanine or tryptophan is present at the end of the CDR3, so a read error is the likely explanation. This chain uses TRBV4-1 with TRBJ2-2; D perhaps matches TRBD1 (6 bases). This CDR3 has 15 amino acids. The germline V gene has CDR1 MGHRA and CDR2 YSYEKL. CDR3 sequence (DNA): TGCGCCAGCAGCCAAGATCAGGGGAGCACCAGGGAGCTGTTTTCT. Translation: CASSQDQGSTRELFS.

A note on this clonotype: A junction boundary mismatches the germline segment, possibly from a read error. This sequence joins TRBV28 and TRBJ1-5; 11 nucleotides agree with TRBD1. CDR1 is MDHEN, CDR2 SYDVKM, per germline. The CDR3 extends over 16 amino acids. CDR3 bases: TGTGCCAGCAGTCGGACAGGGGGCCTGGGGAATCAGTCCCAGCATTTT. Translating gives CASSRTGGLGNQSQHF.

A remark on this clonotype: The junction shows a germline mismatch at one end, possibly a read error. The chain recombines TRBV6-6 with TRBJ1-5, with 7 bases aligning to TRBD1. The CDR3 runs 13 residues. CDR1 and CDR2 from the germline V gene are MNHNY and SVGAGI (reference sequence). The CDR3 here is CGSRGGRDQPQHF. For the CDR3, the DNA is TGTGGCAGCAGGGGGGGGCGCGATCAGCCCCAGCATTTT.

Points on this clonotype: A much larger clone lies a single base off, so this may be a read error. The chain links TRBV7-8 to TRBJ2-7; D not resolved. Germline loops: CDR1 SGHVS, CDR2 FQNEAQ. CDR3 length equals 13 residues. CDR3 in DNA: TGTGTCAGCAGCTTAGCCCTCTCCTACGAGCAGTACTTC. Translating gives CVSSLALSYEQYF.

This clonotype came up many times. The J gene is TRBJ2-2, the V gene TRBV28, with 7 bases lining up with TRBD1. Germline-derived CDR1 and CDR2 are MDHEN and SYDVKM. V dropped 10 bases and J dropped 1; count of bases not matched to a gene: 6. The length of the CDR3 is 14 residues. CDR3 in DNA: TGTGCCACTTCTCGGACAGGGAACACCGGGGAGCTGTTTTTT. It encodes CATSRTGNTGELFF.

Of note for this clonotype: A read error may produce the germline difference seen at one junction end. The rearrangement uses TRBV2 and TRBJ1-4; the D is unclear. This CDR3 has 13 residues. Germline CDR1 reads SNHLY; CDR2 reads FYNNEI. CDR3 amino acids: CPSSGPSREKLFF. The CDR3 DNA sequence: TGTCCCAGCAGCGGACCTTCGAGGGAAAAACTGTTTTTT. The full variable domain, completed using reference TRBV2 and TRBJ1-4, is EPEVTQTPSHQVTQMGQEVILRCVPISNHLYFYWYRQILGQKVEFLVSFYNNEISEKSEIFDDQFSVERPDGSNFTLKIRSTKLEDSAMYFCPSSGPSREKLFFGSGTQLSVL.

Remarks on this clonotype: Possible read error: a much larger clone is one base away. This sequence joins TRBV28 and TRBJ2-1, with D tentatively TRBD2 (6 bases). Germline lookup yields CDR1 MDHEN and CDR2 SYDVKM. The CDR3 sequence is 14 residues long. The CDR3 nucleotides are TGTGCCCGCAGTGCCCCGGGACTTTACAATGAGCAGTTCTTC. Protein: CARSAPGLYNEQFF.

The chain combines TRBV10-3 with TRBJ2-7; 8 nucleotides match TRBD2. This CDR3 has 15 amino acids. Germline lookup yields CDR1 ENHRY and CDR2 SYGVKD. The CDR3 DNA reads TGTGCCATCAGTGACCCTGGGACTAGTCCCTACGAGCAGTGCGTC. Translating it yields CAISDPGTSPYEQCV.

About this clonotype: The germline gene is not matched at one end of the junction; a read error may be the cause. The V call is TRBV6-5, the J call TRBJ1-1; the D gene is possibly TRBD1 (5 bases). Germline V CDR1 and CDR2: MNHEY, SVGAGI. The CDR3 consists of 15 residues. CDR3 sequence: CASSSYRGLNTEAIF. CDR3 DNA sequence: TGTGCCAGCAGTTCGTATAGGGGTCTGAACACTGAAGCTATCTTT.

The chain has TRBV28 and TRBJ2-7, with 7 bases identical to TRBD1. Germline V gives CDR1 MDHEN, CDR2 SYDVKM. V lost 7 bases and J lost 1; bases outside the gene matches: 13. The CDR3 covers 16 residues. The CDR3 region has the DNA TGTGCCAGCAATTCCACAGGGGCCCCTCCGTCCTACGAGCAGTACTTC. The encoded protein is CASNSTGAPPSYEQYF.

In regard to this clonotype: As the CDR3 is not closed by the conserved phenylalanine or tryptophan, this likely results from a read error. V usage is TRBV28 and J usage is TRBJ2-1; 8 bases map to TRBD2. The V gene's germline CDR1 is MDHEN and CDR2 SYDVKM. This CDR3 spans 16 amino acids. The V segment lost 9 bases and the J segment 1 base; nucleotides outside the gene matches: 11. The CDR3 here is CASSSRAGGSYNEQFC. DNA of the CDR3: TGTGCCAGTAGCTCTCGTGCGGGAGGTTCCTACAATGAGCAGTTCTGC.

About this clonotype itself: A read error may produce the germline difference seen at one junction end. The gene calls are TRBV6-5 and TRBJ2-1; TRBD2 matches at 8 bases. This CDR3 is 15 amino acids long. CDR1 MNHEY and CDR2 SVGAGI come from the germline V gene. The CDR3 region is CASRPEGIAGNEQSF. CDR3 nucleotides: TGTGCCAGCAGACCCGAGGGAATAGCGGGAAACGAGCAGTCCTTC.

The chain recombines TRBV29-1 with TRBJ2-5, with a tentative D call TRBD2 (5 bases). V was trimmed by 3 bases and J by 7 bases, leaving 15 bases between them. The CDR3 length is 13 residues. The germline V gene has CDR1 SQVTM and CDR2 ANQGSEA. CDR3 protein: CSVDGITGGTQYF. CDR3 DNA sequence: TGCAGCGTTGACGGGATAACCGGAGGGACCCAGTACTTC.

In this sample, this clonotype turned up a few times. This sequence may be a read error, since a much larger clone differs from it by one base. V gene TRBV10-3 combines with J gene TRBJ2-1; TRBD2 matches at 13 bases. Germline V gene lookup returns CDR1 ENHRY and CDR2 SYGVKD. This CDR3 comprises 18 residues. In nucleotides, the CDR3 is TGTGCCATCAGCGAGACCTTTACTAGCGGGAGGGCCGGGGATGAGCAGTCCTTC. It yields the protein CAISETFTSGRAGDEQSF.

This clonotype was seen only a few times. This may arise from a read error, as a much more abundant clone is one base away. The chain couples TRBV12-3 or TRBV12-4 to TRBJ2-3, with a weak D call TRBD1 (5 bases). The CDR3 runs 12 residues. V lost 3 bases and J lost 9, with 10 bases in between. Here the CDR3 DNA reads TGTGCCAGCAGTTTTGGGGCCGGGACGCAGTATTTT. Amino acids: CASSFGAGTQYF.